This T cell receptor beta chain emerged from a study of blood T cell repertoires in COVID-19. Turning to the study itself: Some COVID-19 samples were acute and others convalescent; all came from the United States, Italy and Spain.

Trimming took 6 bases from V and 5 from J, leaving 13 bases between them. This CDR3 spans 13 amino acids. Germline CDR1 MNHEY, CDR2 SVGAGI. This table comes from immunoSEQ multiplex PCR, and its TCRdb copy is limited to in-frame clones, with some not included. Of hundreds of thousands of clones listed, approximately 86% are singletons. This clone was found once. The material sequenced was peripheral blood. This TCR derives from a human donor in a cohort sampled during active COVID-19. V is TRBV6-5 and J is TRBJ1-1; D may be TRBD1 (6 bases). The DNA of the CDR3 is TGTGCCAGCAGCCCGGGACACCGGACTGAAGCTTTCTTT. Its protein product is CASSPGHRTEAFF.